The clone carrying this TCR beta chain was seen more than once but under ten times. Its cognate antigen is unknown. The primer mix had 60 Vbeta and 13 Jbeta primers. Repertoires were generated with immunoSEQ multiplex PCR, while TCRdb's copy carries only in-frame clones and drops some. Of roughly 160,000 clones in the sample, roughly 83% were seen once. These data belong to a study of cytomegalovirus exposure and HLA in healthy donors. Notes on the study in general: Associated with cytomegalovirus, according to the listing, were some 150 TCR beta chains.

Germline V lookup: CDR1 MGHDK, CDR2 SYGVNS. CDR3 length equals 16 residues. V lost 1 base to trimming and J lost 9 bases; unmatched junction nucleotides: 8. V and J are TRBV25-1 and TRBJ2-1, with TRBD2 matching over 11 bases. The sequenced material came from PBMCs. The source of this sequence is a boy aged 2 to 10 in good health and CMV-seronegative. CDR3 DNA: TGTGCCAGCAGTGAATTTCTAGCGGGAGGACATGGTGAGCAGTTCTTC. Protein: CASSEFLAGGHGEQFF. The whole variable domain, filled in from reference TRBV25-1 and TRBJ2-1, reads EADIYQTPRYLVIGTGKKITLECSQTMGHDKMYWYQQDPGMELHLIHYSYGVNSTEKGDLSSESTVSRIRTEHFPLTLESARPSHTSQYLCASSEFLAGGHGEQFFGPGTRLTVL.